These T cell receptor beta chains were read from a single sample in a study of blood T cells in healthy people across ages. TCRdb re-called the 5' RACE reads through MiXCR, storing one row per CDR3 protein. Here the sample spans hundreds of thousands of distinct CDR3 sequences, roughly 26% being singletons. The material sequenced was blood. All receptors come from a woman of 80 years or more in good health. The CDR3 runs from the conserved cysteine through the conserved F or W. The D gene is left open where the match is weak. The size field is filled for only some rows; it gives once, few, many or a size class.

V gene,clone size,D gene,J gene,CDR3 protein,CDR3 DNA
TRBV7-9,-,-,TRBJ1-2,CASSLQPGRNGYTF,TGTGCCAGCAGCTTACAGCCAGGGCGAAATGGCTACACCTTC
TRBV5-6,-,-,TRBJ2-2,CASSLGSAPNTGELFF,TGTGCCAGCAGCTTGGGGTCCGCACCGAACACCGGGGAGCTGTTTTTT
TRBV9,few,TRBD2,TRBJ2-1,CASRRESSGGALGKQFF,TGTGCCAGCAGGAGAGAGTCTAGCGGGGGGGCCTTAGGGAAGCAGTTCTTC
TRBV12-3/TRBV12-4,many,TRBD2,TRBJ2-5,CASRSSGGETQYF,TGTGCCAGCAGATCTAGCGGGGGAGAGACCCAGTACTTC
TRBV20-1,few,-,TRBJ2-2,CSAAKRKNTGELFF,TGCAGTGCTGCCAAACGCAAGAACACCGGGGAGCTGTTTTTT
TRBV10-3,many,TRBD1,TRBJ2-3,CATTRQGDTDTQYF,TGTGCCACTACACGACAGGGGGACACAGATACGCAGTATTTT
TRBV5-1,many,-,TRBJ2-3,CASSAAGLMATDTQYF,TGCGCCAGCAGCGCTGCGGGTCTCATGGCCACAGATACGCAGTATTTT
TRBV7-9,-,-,TRBJ1-4,CASSLRINEKLFF,TGTGCCAGCAGCCTCCGGATAAATGAAAAACTGTTTTTT
TRBV6-2/TRBV6-3,many,TRBD1,TRBJ2-1,CASSYGAGTANEQFF,TGTGCCAGCAGTTACGGAGCTGGGACAGCCAATGAGCAGTTCTTC
TRBV5-1,-,-,TRBJ2-7,CASSWNGGGGPYEQYF,TGCGCCAGCAGCTGGAATGGTGGAGGGGGCCCGTACGAGCAGTACTTC
TRBV6-6,few,-,TRBJ1-6,CASRGHWDSPLHF,TGTGCCAGCAGGGGGCATTGGGATTCACCCCTCCACTTT
TRBV25-1,many,-,TRBJ1-2,CASSEFNRINYGYTF,TGTGCCAGCAGTGAATTCAACAGGATCAACTATGGCTACACCTTC
TRBV28,-,TRBD1,TRBJ2-4,CASSHKAGTGSYEQYF,TGTGCCAGCAGCCATAAGGCAGGGACAGGGTCTTATGAGCAGTACTTC
TRBV7-2,-,TRBD2,TRBJ2-3,CASSQRGSGGELDTQYF,TGTGCCAGCAGCCAGAGGGGAAGCGGGGGCGAGTTAGATACGCAGTATTTT
TRBV20-1,-,-,TRBJ1-5,CSAPDRRVGNNRPQHF,TGCAGTGCTCCCGACCGGAGGGTCGGGAACAATCGGCCCCAGCATTTT
TRBV3-1,many,TRBD1,TRBJ1-4,CASSQGPGQGATNEKLFF,TGTGCCAGCAGCCAAGGTCCGGGACAGGGGGCGACTAATGAAAAACTGTTTTTT
TRBV7-9,few,-,TRBJ1-1,CASSYRESSTEAFF,TGTGCCAGCAGCTACAGGGAGTCGAGCACTGAAGCTTTCTTT
TRBV11-2,many,TRBD1,TRBJ2-4,CASSLSDRGHRVYIQYF,TGTGCCAGCAGCTTAAGCGACAGGGGGCATAGGGTGTACATTCAGTACTTC
TRBV6-6,-,TRBD1,TRBJ1-2,CTSRPGTGPYGYTF,TGTACCAGCAGACCCGGGACAGGTCCCTATGGCTACACCTTC
TRBV29-1,many,-,TRBJ2-3,CSGTAGASTDTQYF,TGCAGCGGAACGGCGGGGGCCTCCACAGATACGCAGTATTTT
TRBV5-1,many,-,TRBJ2-1,CASSLAGGTNTEQFF,TGCGCCAGCAGCTTGGCCGGGGGGACAAACACGGAGCAGTTCTTC